The 18 T cell receptor beta chains below all came from one sample that was sequenced in a study of human T cells and chemical hapten exposure. Each CDR3 protein is one row after TCRdb ran MiXCR on the RACE reads. The sample contains tens of thousands of distinct CDR3 sequences, 8% to 10% of which appear only once. Time point: pre-sensitization, week 0. Regarding treatment: therapeutic diphenylcyclopropenone sensitization with weekly scalp DPC. Sequenced material: whole blood, taken in connection with sensitization to the hapten diphenylcyclopropenone (DPC). The source is a woman aged 40 to 50 with alopecia areata. Some clones in this sample may be carry-over from other donors' samples.

This clonotype was seen a few times. The gene calls are TRBV12-3 or TRBV12-4 and TRBJ1-3; D perhaps matches TRBD1 (6 bases). This CDR3 has 15 residues. Trimming pared 1 base from V and 1 base from J, leaving 8 bases between. The CDR3 bases are TGTGCCAGCAGTTTAGACCAGGGGTCTGGAAACACCATATATTTT. As protein: CASSLDQGSGNTIYF.

This clonotype was seen only a few times. The V call is TRBV20-1, the J call TRBJ2-5, with 8 nucleotides matching TRBD1. V was pared by 6 bases and J by 4 bases, with 4 bases of the junction left unmatched. This CDR3 spans 12 amino acids. Germline CDR1 is DFQATT and CDR2 is SNEGSKA (reference sequence). The CDR3 DNA follows: TGCAGTGCAGAAACAGGGGGAGAGACCCAGTACTTC. Translating gives CSAETGGETQYF.

This clonotype was observed many times. The V call is TRBV28, the J call TRBJ1-2; 7 positions match TRBD1. Trimming removed 5 bases from V and 5 bases from J; junction bases left unmatched: 8. Germline loops: CDR1 MDHEN, CDR2 SYDVKM. This CDR3 is built from 14 residues. The CDR3 bases are TGTGCCAGCAGTACCGGACAGGAGTCTTATGGCTACACCTTC. Translating gives CASSTGQESYGYTF.

This clonotype was counted ten times or more. J is TRBJ2-2 and V is TRBV2, with unresolved D. With 2 bases removed from V and 0 bases from J, the gap between germline ends came to 10 bases. The CDR3 extends over 16 amino acids. Germline CDR1 and CDR2: SNHLY and FYNNEI. For the CDR3, the DNA is TGTGCCAGCAGTGAAAGTCGGGTGGCGAACACCGGGGAGCTGTTTTTT. Its protein is CASSESRVANTGELFF. The full variable domain, with the rest looked up from reference TRBV2 and TRBJ2-2, is EPEVTQTPSHQVTQMGQEVILRCVPISNHLYFYWYRQILGQKVEFLVSFYNNEISEKSEIFDDQFSVERPDGSNFTLKIRSTKLEDSAMYFCASSESRVANTGELFFGEGSRLTVL.

This clonotype was found many times. This CDR3 reads CASSFGDMNTEAFF. The CDR3 region has the DNA TGTGCCAGCAGTTTCGGTGACATGAACACTGAAGCTTTCTTT. The V call is TRBV12-3 or TRBV12-4, the J call TRBJ1-1; D ambiguous. Trimming took off 3 bases at V and 0 bases at J, with 8 bases between the two ends. The length of the CDR3 is 14 residues.

This clonotype was recorded many times. This chain links TRBV11-3 with TRBJ2-3; no clear D. V lost 3 bases and J lost 3, with 7 bases in between. This CDR3 has 13 amino acids. The germline CDR1 and CDR2 sequences are SGHNT and YENEEA. The CDR3 spells CASSLGQTDTQYF. The CDR3 coding sequence is TGTGCCAGCAGCTTGGGTCAGACAGATACGCAGTATTTT. The whole variable domain, filled in from reference TRBV11-3 and TRBJ2-3, reads EAGVVQSPRYKIIEKKQPVAFWCNPISGHNTLYWYLQNLGQGPELLIRYENEEAVDDSQLPKDRFSAERLKGVDSTLKIQPAELGDSAVYLCASSLGQTDTQYFGPGTRLTVL.

Ten or more counts support this clonotype. The chain carries TRBV7-2 and TRBJ2-3; 10 bases align to TRBD2. Germline assignment: CDR1 SGHTA and CDR2 FQGNSA. The CDR3 has 18 amino acids. Trimming at V came to 1 base and at J to 2 bases, leaving 9 bases not matched to a gene. Here the CDR3 reads CASSLEWLAGVVTDTQYF. Here the CDR3 DNA reads TGTGCCAGCAGCTTAGAGTGGCTAGCGGGGGTGGTCACAGATACGCAGTATTTT.

This clonotype was recorded at least ten times. CDR3 DNA sequence: TGTGCCAGCAGCTTACCTAGCGGGGGCCAAACGAACACCGGGGAGCTGTTTTTT. It translates to CASSLPSGGQTNTGELFF. The J gene is TRBJ2-2, the V gene TRBV7-9; 10 positions agree with TRBD2. This CDR3 is 18 amino acids long. J gave up 0 bases and V 2 bases, and 6 bases lay outside the gene matches. CDR1 and CDR2 (germline): SEHNR, FQNEAQ (reference sequence).

This clonotype appeared many times. This chain connects TRBV29-1 to TRBJ1-4; 7 nucleotides agree with TRBD1. Losses at the gene ends were 4 bases for V and 8 bases for J; bases not matched to a gene: 7. The CDR3 has 13 amino acids. Per germline, CDR1 SQVTM and CDR2 ANQGSEA. CDR3 sequence reads: CSVGSGGKEKLFF. CDR3 nucleotides: TGCAGCGTTGGATCAGGGGGGAAAGAAAAACTGTTTTTT.

This clonotype has a count of ten or more. The V and J genes are TRBV5-1 and TRBJ2-7; 7 bases align to TRBD1. After removal of 1 base from V and 2 bases from J, the junction contained 0 bases not matched to a gene. The CDR3 has 13 amino acids. Germline V gene lookup returns CDR1 SGHRS and CDR2 YFSETQ. Here the CDR3 DNA reads TGCGCCAGCAGCTTGACAGGGGCCTACGAGCAGTACTTC. Translated, it gives CASSLTGAYEQYF.

This clonotype was recorded many times. This chain uses TRBV2 with TRBJ1-4; D gene unclear. CDR1 and CDR2 (germline): SNHLY, FYNNEI. Trimming removed 1 base from V and 3 bases from J, with 12 bases in between. The CDR3 runs 16 residues. The CDR3 nucleotides are TGTGCCAGCAGTGAAGGGGCGTGGCCCCCTAATGAAAAACTGTTTTTT. Protein: CASSEGAWPPNEKLFF.

This clonotype was picked up many times. The rearrangement links TRBV27 to TRBJ2-7; the D is unclear. CDR1 MNHEY and CDR2 SMNVEV come from the germline V gene (reference sequence). This CDR3 is 15 amino acids long. The ends were cut back, 6 bases at V and 0 bases at J, with 15 bases in the middle. CDR3 DNA sequence: TGTGCCAGCAGCCTTAACCCGCGGATCTCCTACGAGCAGTACTTC. Its protein product is CASSLNPRISYEQYF.

This clonotype was detected a few times. The rearrangement links TRBV20-1 to TRBJ2-7, with 7 bases matching TRBD2. The CDR3 length is 13 residues. V was pared by 3 bases and J by 0 bases, with 2 bases of the junction left unmatched. Germline V gene lookup returns CDR1 DFQATT and CDR2 SNEGSKA (reference sequence). In DNA, the CDR3 is TGCAGTGCTAGGCGGGGGAGCTCCTACGAGCAGTACTTC. Translation gives CSARRGSSYEQYF.

The CDR3 sequence: CASGNPGDYEQYF. CDR3 coding DNA: TGTGCCAGCGGGAATCCAGGGGACTACGAGCAGTACTTC. This chain links TRBV28 with TRBJ2-7; D is perhaps TRBD1 (6 bases). This CDR3 has 13 amino acids. V lost 8 bases, J lost 3 bases, and 14 bases lay in between. Germline CDR1 reads MDHEN; CDR2 reads SYDVKM.

The V and J genes are TRBV7-9 and TRBJ1-2, with TRBD1 matching over 10 bases. CDR1 is SEHNR and CDR2 is FQNEAQ in the germline V gene (reference sequence). This CDR3 region has 15 residues. V shed 1 base, J shed 3 bases, and the junction held 2 bases outside the gene matches. DNA for the CDR3: TGTGCCAGCAGCTTAGAGGGACAGGGGCACTATGGCTACACCTTC. This sequence encodes CASSLEGQGHYGYTF.

V is TRBV7-9 and J is TRBJ2-1, with 11 bases lining up with TRBD2. Germline V gene sequence: CDR1 SEHNR, CDR2 FQNEAQ (reference sequence). Losses at the gene ends were 4 bases for V and 15 bases for J; bases not matched to a gene: 8. CDR3 length equals 13 residues. The CDR3, as DNA: TGTGCCAGCAGCTGGGGACTAGCGGTAATCCCGTTCTTC. It encodes CASSWGLAVIPFF.

This clonotype was found a few times. The chain combines TRBV11-2 with TRBJ1-5, with D perhaps TRBD1 (6 bases). Germline V lookup: CDR1 SGHAT, CDR2 FQNNGV. The CDR3 consists of 16 residues. V was cut by 5 bases and J by 2 bases, with 16 bases left in between. The CDR3 here is CASSPGTRVGNQPQHF. The CDR3, as DNA: TGTGCCAGCAGCCCTGGGACAAGGGTTGGCAATCAGCCCCAGCATTTT.

This chain uses TRBV6-6 with TRBJ1-3; D might be TRBD1 (5 bases). This CDR3 contains 18 residues. V was cut by 6 bases and J by 0 bases, with 21 bases left in between. CDR1 is MNHNY and CDR2 is SVGAGI in the germline V gene (reference sequence). CDR3 loop: CASRRTMRGVSSGNTIYF. CDR3 sequence (DNA): TGTGCCAGCAGACGTACCATGCGGGGGGTCTCCTCTGGAAACACCATATATTTT.